This TCR beta chain was captured by sequencing in a study of cytomegalovirus exposure and HLA in healthy donors. PCR amplification relied on 60 Vbeta primers (plus 13 Jbeta primers). Original data processing: Later work found 65 million to 100 million unique TCR beta chains, with approximately 12 million shared. This table comes from immunoSEQ multiplex PCR, and its TCRdb copy is limited to in-frame clones, with some not included. That table gives V, J and clone size, and the DNA gave D and trimming. The data show over 100,000 clones, with around four fifths seen just once and approximately 1.5% held by the top ten. This clone was seen only a few times. The CDR3 runs 15 residues. Trimming at V came to 5 bases and at J to 1 base, leaving 6 bases not matched to a gene. Germline-derived CDR1 and CDR2 are MNHEY and SMNVEV (reference sequence).

Input material: PBMCs. The sequence came from a man in his forties or fifties in good health and CMV-seronegative. This chain joins TRBV27 and TRBJ1-1; TRBD1 matches 8 bases. DNA for the CDR3: TGTGCCAGCAGTGCAAATGGACAGGGGAACACTGAAGCTTTCTTT. It encodes CASSANGQGNTEAFF.